The TCR beta chain under discussion was sequenced for a study of T cells in Graves' hyperthyroidism and ophthalmopathy. Template material for amplifying TCR beta CDR3 regions consisted of RNA transcripts. Researchers ran a first-round RT-PCR on the TCR CDR3 using the HTBI primer set. TCRdb fed the multiplex PCR reads into MiXCR, producing one record per CDR3 protein. The table lists about 570,000 distinct CDR3 sequences, roughly 46% of them singletons. Study-level findings and limits: Expanded thyroid clonotypes (above 0.001) were mostly also found in blood. A 13 V-J signature model discriminated ophthalmopathy versus stable hyperthyroidism.

This clonotype came up many times. Its cognate antigen is unknown. V was trimmed by 2 bases and J by 5 bases, leaving 7 bases between them. This CDR3 comprises 12 residues. Germline V lookup: CDR1 SNHLY, CDR2 FYNNEI. Any patient presenting with uncontrolled infection, other autoimmune disease, pregnancy or lactation was left out. Clinical symptoms, serum thyroxine and TRAb, thyroid ultrasound and orbital computed tomography were used for the diagnoses. The sequenced material came from peripheral blood or thyroid tissue (not recorded which). The chain couples TRBV2 to TRBJ2-7; no clear D gene. This clonotype was obtained from an adult woman with Graves' disease, either hyperthyroidism or ophthalmopathy (not recorded which). CDR3 sequence reads: CASSETSDEQYF. DNA for the CDR3: TGTGCCAGCAGTGAAACCAGCGACGAGCAGTACTTC. The entire variable domain, with the rest obtained from reference TRBV2 and TRBJ2-7, is as follows: EPEVTQTPSHQVTQMGQEVILRCVPISNHLYFYWYRQILGQKVEFLVSFYNNEISEKSEIFDDQFSVERPDGSNFTLKIRSTKLEDSAMYFCASSETSDEQYFGPGTRLTVT.